This T cell receptor beta chain was found in a study of breast tumors, draining lymph nodes, adjacent tissues (TCRdb year 2016). With respect to the entire study: Breast cancer patients provided tumor, adjacent nontumor tissue and axillary lymph nodes, and the study compared the TCR beta repertoires across these three sources. The study was designed to assess the relationships and possible T-cell exchange between tumor, surrounding tissue and draining lymph node repertoires in human breast cancer. General study outcomes and caveats: The study presented the conclusion that tumor T cells originate in lymph nodes as consistent with a hypothesis, not as something directly demonstrated. Tumors showed preferential V and J gene usage, and their T-cell repertoire diversity fell below that of lymph nodes yet above that of nontumor tissue. In luminal-like breast cancer, tumor and nontumor tissue repertoires resembled each other significantly more than in basal-like breast cancer. The data were considered consistent with most tumor T cells being derived from the lymph node and subsequently expanding within tumor tissue.

Reads for this sample came from an Illumina HiSeq 2000. Multiplex PCR amplification was used to build the TCR beta chain libraries. The amplified TCR beta chain products were analyzed by high-throughput sequencing. The raw public data were reprocessed by TCRdb itself: fastp quality trimming at Q25, MiXCR clonotype calling, in-frame beta chains only. Each CDR3 protein gets just one entry, which takes the most common genes and DNA from the rows behind it. This sample has approximately 120,000 distinct CDR3 sequences in its table, and less than 25% of those were observed once. Together, the top ten hold roughly 2% of the sample. The axillary draining lymph nodes of breast cancer patients were the source of the lymph node samples. V loses 5 bases at its end and J loses 4 bases; junction bases beyond the gene matches: 6. CDR1 is given as KGHDR and CDR2 as SFDVKD, both from the germline V gene. The CDR3 numbers 16 residues from cysteine through phenylalanine. CDR3 DNA is the only sequence kept; it has 48 bases, read in frame from the first base.

This clonotype was detected ten times or more. No antigen is known for it. No base qualities exist here, and no much larger clone lies one base off it. The clonotype originates from a female donor with breast cancer. Some clones in this sample may be carry-over from other donors' samples. In this chain, TRBV24-1 is recombined with TRBJ2-2, with 10 bases in between that match TRBD1. Material for sequencing was axillary lymph node tissue. This receptor has the CDR3 CATSVSGQGFTGELFF. DNA sequence: TGTGCCACCAGTGTCTCGGGACAGGGGTTCACCGGGGAGCTGTTTTTT.